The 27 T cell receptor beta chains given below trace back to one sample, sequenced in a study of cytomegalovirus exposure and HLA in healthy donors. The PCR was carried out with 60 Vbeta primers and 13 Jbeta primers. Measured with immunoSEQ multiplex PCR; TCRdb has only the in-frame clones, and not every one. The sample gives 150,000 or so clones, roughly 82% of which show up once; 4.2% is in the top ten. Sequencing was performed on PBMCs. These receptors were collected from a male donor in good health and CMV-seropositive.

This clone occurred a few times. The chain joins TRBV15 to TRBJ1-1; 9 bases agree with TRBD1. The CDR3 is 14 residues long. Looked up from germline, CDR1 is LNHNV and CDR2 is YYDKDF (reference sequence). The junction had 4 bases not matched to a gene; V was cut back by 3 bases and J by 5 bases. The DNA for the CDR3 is TGTGCCACCAGCAGCCACAGGGGGCAGACTGAAGCTTTCTTT. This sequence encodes CATSSHRGQTEAFF.

The CDR3 reads CASSPYPRGSDNQPQHF. CDR3 bases: TGCGCCAGCAGCCCATACCCTCGGGGGTCTGACAATCAGCCCCAGCATTTT. The chain combines TRBV4-1 with TRBJ1-5, with D perhaps TRBD1 (5 bases). V lost 4 bases to trimming and J lost 3 bases, with 19 bases between them. From germline, CDR1 is MGHRA and CDR2 YSYEKL. This CDR3 is built from 17 residues.

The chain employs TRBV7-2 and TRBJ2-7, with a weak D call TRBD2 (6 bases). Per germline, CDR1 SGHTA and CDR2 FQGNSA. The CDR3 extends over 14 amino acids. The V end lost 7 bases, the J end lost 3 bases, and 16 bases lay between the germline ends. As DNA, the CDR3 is TGTGCCAGCACCCGGGGTGGGGGGATCTACGAGCAGTACTTC. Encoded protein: CASTRGGGIYEQYF.

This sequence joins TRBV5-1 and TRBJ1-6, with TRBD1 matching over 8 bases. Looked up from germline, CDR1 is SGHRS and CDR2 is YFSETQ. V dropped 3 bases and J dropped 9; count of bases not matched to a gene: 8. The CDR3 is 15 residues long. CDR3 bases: TGCGCCAGCAGCTCAGTGGACAGGGAAAGTTCACCCCTCCACTTT. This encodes CASSSVDRESSPLHF.

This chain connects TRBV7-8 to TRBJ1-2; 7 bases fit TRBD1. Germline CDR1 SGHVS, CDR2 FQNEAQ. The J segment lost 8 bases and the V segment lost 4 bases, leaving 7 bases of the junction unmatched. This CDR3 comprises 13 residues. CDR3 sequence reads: CASSSDRVAGYTF. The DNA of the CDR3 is TGTGCCAGCAGCTCCGACAGGGTCGCGGGCTACACCTTC.

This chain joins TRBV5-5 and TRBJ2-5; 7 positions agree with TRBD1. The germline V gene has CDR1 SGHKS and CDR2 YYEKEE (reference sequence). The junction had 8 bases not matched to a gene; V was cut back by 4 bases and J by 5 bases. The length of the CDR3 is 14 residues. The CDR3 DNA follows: TGTGCCAGCAGCCCGAGACAGGGAAGGGAGACCCAGTACTTC. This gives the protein CASSPRQGRETQYF.

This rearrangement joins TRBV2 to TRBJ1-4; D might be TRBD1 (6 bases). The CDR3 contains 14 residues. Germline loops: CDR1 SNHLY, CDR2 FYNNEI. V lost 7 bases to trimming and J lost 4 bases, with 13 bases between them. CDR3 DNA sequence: TGTGCCAGCAATCGGGCAGGGGTTAATGAAAAACTGTTTTTT. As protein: CASNRAGVNEKLFF.

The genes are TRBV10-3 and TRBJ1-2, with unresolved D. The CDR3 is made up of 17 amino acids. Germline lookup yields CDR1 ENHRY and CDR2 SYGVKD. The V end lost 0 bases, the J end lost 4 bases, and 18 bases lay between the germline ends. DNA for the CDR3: TGTGCCATCAGTGAGTCGATTCATCCGGGGTCGGGCTATGGCTACACCTTC. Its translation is CAISESIHPGSGYGYTF.

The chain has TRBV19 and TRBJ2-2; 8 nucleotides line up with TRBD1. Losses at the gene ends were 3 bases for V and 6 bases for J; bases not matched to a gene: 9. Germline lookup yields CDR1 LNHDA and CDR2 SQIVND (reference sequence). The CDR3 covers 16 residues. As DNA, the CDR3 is TGTGCCAGTAGTATCGGAGCAGGGGGCCCCTCCGGGGAGCTGTTTTTT. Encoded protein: CASSIGAGGPSGELFF.

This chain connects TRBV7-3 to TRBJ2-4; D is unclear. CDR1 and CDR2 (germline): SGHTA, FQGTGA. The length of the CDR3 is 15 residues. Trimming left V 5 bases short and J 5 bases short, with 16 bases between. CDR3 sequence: CASSPIRSQQNIQYF. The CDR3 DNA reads TGTGCCAGCAGCCCCATTAGGAGTCAACAAAACATTCAGTACTTC.

The CDR3 loop reads CASSSEGQLNYGYTF. The CDR3 bases are TGTGCCAGCAGTAGCGAGGGACAGCTTAACTATGGCTACACCTTC. The chain couples TRBV25-1 to TRBJ1-2, with 7 bases lining up with TRBD1. The CDR3 runs to 15 residues. J gave up 1 base and V 5 bases, and 7 bases lay outside the gene matches. CDR1 and CDR2 (germline): MGHDK, SYGVNS.

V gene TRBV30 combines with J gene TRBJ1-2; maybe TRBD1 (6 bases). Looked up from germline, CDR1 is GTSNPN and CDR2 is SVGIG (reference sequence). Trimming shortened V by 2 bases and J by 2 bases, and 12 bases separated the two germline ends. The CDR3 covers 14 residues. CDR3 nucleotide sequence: TGTGCCTGGAGTCATCCAGGACAGAACTATGGCTACACCTTC. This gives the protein CAWSHPGQNYGYTF.

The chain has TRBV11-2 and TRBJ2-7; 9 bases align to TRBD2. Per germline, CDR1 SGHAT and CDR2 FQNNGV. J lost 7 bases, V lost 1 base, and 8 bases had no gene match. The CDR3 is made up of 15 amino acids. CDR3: CASSLGSGSFWEQYF. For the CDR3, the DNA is TGTGCCAGCAGCTTAGGTAGCGGGAGCTTTTGGGAGCAGTACTTC.

CDR3 nucleotides: TGTGCCAGCAGTCCAAACACAGATACGCAGTATTTT. This sequence encodes CASSPNTDTQYF. The chain recombines TRBV11-3 with TRBJ2-3; no definite D call. V dropped 6 bases and J dropped 2 bases, with 6 bases sitting between them. In germline, CDR1 is SGHNT, CDR2 YENEEA. CDR3 length: 12 residues.

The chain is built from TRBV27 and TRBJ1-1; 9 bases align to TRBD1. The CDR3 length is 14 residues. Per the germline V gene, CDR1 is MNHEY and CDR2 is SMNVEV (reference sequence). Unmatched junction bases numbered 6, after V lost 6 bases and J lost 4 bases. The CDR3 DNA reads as TGTGCCAGCAGCTACAGGGGGCGGAGCACTGAAGCTTTCTTT. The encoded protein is CASSYRGRSTEAFF.

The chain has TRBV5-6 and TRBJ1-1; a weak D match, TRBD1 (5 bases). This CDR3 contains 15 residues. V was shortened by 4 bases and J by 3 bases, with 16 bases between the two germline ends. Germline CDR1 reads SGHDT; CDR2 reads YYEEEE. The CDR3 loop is CASSPGGVGYTEAFF. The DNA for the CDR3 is TGTGCCAGCAGCCCGGGGGGGGTCGGATACACTGAAGCTTTCTTT.

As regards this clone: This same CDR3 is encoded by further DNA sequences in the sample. Here the CDR3 DNA reads TGTGCCAGCAGCCGACAGGGGAACACCGGGGAGCTGTTTTTT. Amino acid sequence: CASSRQGNTGELFF. The chain employs TRBV7-9 and TRBJ2-2, with 7 bases that match TRBD1. The V gene's germline CDR1 is SEHNR and CDR2 FQNEAQ (reference sequence). The CDR3 length is 14 residues. V lost 5 bases to trimming and J lost 1 base; unmatched junction nucleotides: 1.

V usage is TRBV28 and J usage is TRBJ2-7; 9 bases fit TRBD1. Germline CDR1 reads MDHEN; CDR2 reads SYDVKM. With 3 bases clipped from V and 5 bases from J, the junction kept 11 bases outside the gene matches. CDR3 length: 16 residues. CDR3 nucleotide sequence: TGTGCCAGCAGTTTCCGCCGGGACAGGGTGTTCGACGAGCAGTACTTC. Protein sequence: CASSFRRDRVFDEQYF.

The CDR3 spells CASSLRGHPEAFF. The DNA of the CDR3 is TGTGCCAGCAGCTTAAGGGGGCACCCTGAAGCTTTCTTT. The chain recombines TRBV5-6 with TRBJ1-1; TRBD1 matches 7 bases. CDR3 length equals 13 residues. Germline assignment: CDR1 SGHDT and CDR2 YYEEEE. Germline trimming cut 2 bases from V and 6 bases from J; bases unmatched to any gene: 4. The variable domain in full, with the rest retrieved from reference TRBV5-6 and TRBJ1-1, is DAGVTQSPTHLIKTRGQQVTLRCSPKSGHDTVSWYQQALGQGPQFIFQYYEEEERQRGNFPDRFSGHQFPNYSSELNVNALLLGDSALYLCASSLRGHPEAFFGQGTRLTVV.

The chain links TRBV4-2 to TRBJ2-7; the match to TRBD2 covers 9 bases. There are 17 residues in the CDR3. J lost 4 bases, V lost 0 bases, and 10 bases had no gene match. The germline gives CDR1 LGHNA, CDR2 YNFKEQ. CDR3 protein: CASSQDGRVAGVYEQYF. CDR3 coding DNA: TGTGCCAGCAGCCAAGATGGTAGGGTAGCGGGGGTTTACGAGCAGTACTTC.

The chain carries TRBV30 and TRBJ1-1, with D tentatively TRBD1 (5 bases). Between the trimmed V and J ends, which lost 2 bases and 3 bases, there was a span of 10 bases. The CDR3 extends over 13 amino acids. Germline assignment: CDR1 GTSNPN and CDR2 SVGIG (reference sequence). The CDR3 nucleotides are TGTGCCTGGAGTAGCAGGGTTTACACTGAAGCTTTCTTT. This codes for CAWSSRVYTEAFF.

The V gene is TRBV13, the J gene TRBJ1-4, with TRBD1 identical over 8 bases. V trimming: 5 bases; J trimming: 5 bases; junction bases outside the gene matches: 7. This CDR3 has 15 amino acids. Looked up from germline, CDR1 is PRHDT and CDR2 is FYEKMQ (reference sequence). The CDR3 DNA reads TGTGCCAGCAGCCCGGCCGACAGGGGCAATGAAAAACTGTTTTTT. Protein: CASSPADRGNEKLFF.

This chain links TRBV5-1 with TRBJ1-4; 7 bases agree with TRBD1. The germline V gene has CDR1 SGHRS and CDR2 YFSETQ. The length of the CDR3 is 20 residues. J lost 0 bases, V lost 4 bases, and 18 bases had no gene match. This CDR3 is CASSLGPGQPLHSTNEKLFF. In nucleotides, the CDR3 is TGCGCCAGCAGCCTGGGGCCGGGACAGCCGCTACATTCAACTAATGAAAAACTGTTTTTT.

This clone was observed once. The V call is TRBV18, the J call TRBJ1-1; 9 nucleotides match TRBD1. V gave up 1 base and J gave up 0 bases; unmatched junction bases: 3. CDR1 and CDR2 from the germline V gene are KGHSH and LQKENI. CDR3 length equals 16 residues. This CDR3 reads CASSPRRQGVNTEAFF. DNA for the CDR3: TGTGCCAGCTCACCACGACGACAGGGGGTGAACACTGAAGCTTTCTTT.

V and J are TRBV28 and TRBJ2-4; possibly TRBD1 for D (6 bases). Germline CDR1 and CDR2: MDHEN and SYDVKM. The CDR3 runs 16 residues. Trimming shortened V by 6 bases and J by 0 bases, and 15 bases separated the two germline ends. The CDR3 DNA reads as TGTGCCAGCAGAAGGGACAACCAAATAGCCAAAAACATTCAGTACTTC. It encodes CASRRDNQIAKNIQYF.

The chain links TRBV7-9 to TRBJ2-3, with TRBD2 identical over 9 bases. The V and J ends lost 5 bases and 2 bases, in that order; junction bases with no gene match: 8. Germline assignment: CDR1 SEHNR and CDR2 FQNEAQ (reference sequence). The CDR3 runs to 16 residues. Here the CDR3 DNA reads TGTGCCAGCAGCAATAGACTAGCGGCGAACACAGATACGCAGTATTTT. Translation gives CASSNRLAANTDTQYF.

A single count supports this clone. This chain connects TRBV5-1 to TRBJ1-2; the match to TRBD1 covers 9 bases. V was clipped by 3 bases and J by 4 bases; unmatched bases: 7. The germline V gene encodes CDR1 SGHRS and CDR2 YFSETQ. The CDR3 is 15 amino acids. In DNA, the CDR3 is TGCGCCAGCAGCTACGGACAGGGGAGTACCTATGGCTACACCTTC. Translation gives CASSYGQGSTYGYTF.